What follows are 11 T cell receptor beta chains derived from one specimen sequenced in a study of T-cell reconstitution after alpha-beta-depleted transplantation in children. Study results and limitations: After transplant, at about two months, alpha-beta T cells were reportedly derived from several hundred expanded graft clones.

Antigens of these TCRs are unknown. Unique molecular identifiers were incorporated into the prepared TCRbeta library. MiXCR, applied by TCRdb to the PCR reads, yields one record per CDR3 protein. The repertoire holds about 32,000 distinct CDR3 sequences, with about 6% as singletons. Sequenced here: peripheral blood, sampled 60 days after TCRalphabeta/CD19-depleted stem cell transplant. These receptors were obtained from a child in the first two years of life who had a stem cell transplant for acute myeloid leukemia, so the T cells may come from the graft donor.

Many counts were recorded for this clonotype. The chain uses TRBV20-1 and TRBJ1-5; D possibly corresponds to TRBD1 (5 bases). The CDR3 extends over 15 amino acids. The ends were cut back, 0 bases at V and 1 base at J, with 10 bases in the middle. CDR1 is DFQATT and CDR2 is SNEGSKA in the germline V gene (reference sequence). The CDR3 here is CSARDNGASNQPQHF. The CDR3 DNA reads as TGCAGTGCTAGAGATAACGGGGCCAGCAATCAGCCCCAGCATTTT.

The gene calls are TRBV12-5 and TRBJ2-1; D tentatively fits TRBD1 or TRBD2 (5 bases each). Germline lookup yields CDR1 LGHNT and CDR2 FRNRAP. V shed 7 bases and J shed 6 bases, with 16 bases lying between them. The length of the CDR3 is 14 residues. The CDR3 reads CASARGTGGNEQFF. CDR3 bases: TGTGCTAGTGCTCGTGGAACAGGAGGCAATGAGCAGTTCTTC.

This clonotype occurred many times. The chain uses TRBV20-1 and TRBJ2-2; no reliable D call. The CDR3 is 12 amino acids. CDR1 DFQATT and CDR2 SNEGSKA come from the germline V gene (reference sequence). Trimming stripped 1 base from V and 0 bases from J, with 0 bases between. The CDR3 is CSARANTGELFF. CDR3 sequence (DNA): TGCAGTGCTAGAGCGAACACCGGGGAGCTGTTTTTT.

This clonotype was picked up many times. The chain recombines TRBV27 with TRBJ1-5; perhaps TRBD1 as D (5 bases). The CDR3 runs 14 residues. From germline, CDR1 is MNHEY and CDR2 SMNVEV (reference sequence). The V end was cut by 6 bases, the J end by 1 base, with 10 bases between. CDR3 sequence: CASSPAGSNQPQHF. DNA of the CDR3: TGTGCCAGCAGCCCGGCAGGGAGCAATCAGCCCCAGCATTTT.

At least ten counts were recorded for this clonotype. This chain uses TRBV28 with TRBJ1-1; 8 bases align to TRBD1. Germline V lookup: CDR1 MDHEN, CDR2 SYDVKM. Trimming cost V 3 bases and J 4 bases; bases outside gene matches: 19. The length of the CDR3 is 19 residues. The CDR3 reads CASSLLRLDRVGKSTEAFF. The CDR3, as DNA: TGTGCCAGCAGTTTGTTACGACTGGACAGGGTGGGCAAGAGCACTGAAGCTTTCTTT.

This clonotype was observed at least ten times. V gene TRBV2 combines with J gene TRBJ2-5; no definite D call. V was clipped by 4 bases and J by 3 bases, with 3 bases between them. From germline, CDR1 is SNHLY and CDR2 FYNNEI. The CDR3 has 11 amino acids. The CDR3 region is CASSAEETQYF. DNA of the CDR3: TGTGCCAGCAGTGCGGAAGAGACCCAGTACTTC.

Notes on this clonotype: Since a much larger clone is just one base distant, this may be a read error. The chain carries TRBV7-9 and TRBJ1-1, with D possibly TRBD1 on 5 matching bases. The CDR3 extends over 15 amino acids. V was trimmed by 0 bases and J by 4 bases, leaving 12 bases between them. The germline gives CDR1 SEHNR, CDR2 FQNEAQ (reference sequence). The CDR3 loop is CASSLASTRGTEAFF. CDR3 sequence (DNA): TGTGCCAGCAGCTTAGCCTCTACAAGGGGCACTGAAGCTTTCTTT.

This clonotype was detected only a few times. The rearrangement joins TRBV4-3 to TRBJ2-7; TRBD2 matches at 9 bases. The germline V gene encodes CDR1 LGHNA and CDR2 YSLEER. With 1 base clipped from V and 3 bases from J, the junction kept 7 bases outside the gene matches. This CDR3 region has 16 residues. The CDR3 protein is CASSQALAGPYYEQYF. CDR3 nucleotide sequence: TGCGCCAGCAGCCAAGCCCTAGCGGGACCGTACTACGAGCAGTACTTC.

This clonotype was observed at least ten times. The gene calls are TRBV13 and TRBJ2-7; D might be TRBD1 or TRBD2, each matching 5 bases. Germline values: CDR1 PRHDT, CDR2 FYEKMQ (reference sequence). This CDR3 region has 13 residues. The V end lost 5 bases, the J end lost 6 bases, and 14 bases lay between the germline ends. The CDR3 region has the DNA TGTGCCAGCAGCGTGGCCGGGGCGGTCGAGCAGTACTTC. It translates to CASSVAGAVEQYF.

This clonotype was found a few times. The CDR3 reads CASRDIDRDYGYTF. In nucleotides, the CDR3 is TGTGCCAGCAGGGATATTGACAGGGATTATGGCTACACCTTC. This chain links TRBV6-4 with TRBJ1-2; 7 nucleotides line up with TRBD1. The V gene end was trimmed by 6 bases and the J gene end by 5 bases; junction bases not matched to a gene: 9. From germline, CDR1 is MRHNA and CDR2 SNTAGT. This CDR3 has 14 amino acids.

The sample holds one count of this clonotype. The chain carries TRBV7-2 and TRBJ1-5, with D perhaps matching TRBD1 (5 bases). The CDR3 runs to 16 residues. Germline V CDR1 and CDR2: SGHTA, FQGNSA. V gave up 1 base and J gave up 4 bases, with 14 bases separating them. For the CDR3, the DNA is TGTGCCAGCAGCTTAGTTGAGGGGAGAGGAAATCAGCCCCAGCATTTT. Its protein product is CASSLVEGRGNQPQHF.